This record looks at one T cell receptor beta chain sequence and its context. Its cognate antigen is unknown. This CDR3 has 15 amino acids. A 5'RACE template switching approach incorporating UMIs was used to make TCR beta cDNA. TCRdb reworked the 5' RACE reads into one entry per CDR3 protein, no DNA. In all, the sample yields about 370,000 distinct CDR3 sequences. This record comes from a study of T cells expressing NK-cell markers. About the research overall: Underlying the TCR beta repertoires were sorted CD3+CD56+NKG2C+, CD3+CD56+NKG2C- and CD3+CD56-NKG2C+ T cells. The sequencing cohort of eight donors included seven HCMV-seropositive individuals and one seronegative individual. Points from the study as a whole: Clarity on HCMV specificity was lacking for the expanded NKG2C+ T cell clones.

This chain joins TRBV12-3 or TRBV12-4 and TRBJ1-5; there is no DNA to check the TCRdb D call of TRBD1. The TCR originated in a woman aged 45-65 years in good health. Material for sequencing was blood T cells: a sorted CD56 or NKG2C T cell subset, CD4+ or CD8+ T cells, or bulk PBMC T cells (not recorded which). The CDR3 loop is CASSLDRAGDQPQHF.